This T cell receptor (beta chain) emerged from a study of shared clonotypes between healthy human individuals. Across the whole study: Donors were a couple of women and a few men aged 18 to 49.

An even split of each subset's genomic DNA across several immunoSEQ plates was performed. TCRdb keeps only in-frame clones here, not all; method: immunoSEQ multiplex PCR. This table has more than 1.2 million clones, approximately 98.5% appearing once. On this clone itself: Antigen: not known.

Study-wide results and limits: Specimens sampled were limited to blood, with tissue repertoires likely differing.

V was trimmed by 4 bases and J by 6 bases, leaving 13 bases between them. The CDR3 has 14 amino acids. Per germline, CDR1 SGHRS and CDR2 YFSETQ. The sequence was collected from a man aged 25 to 40 in good health. The sequenced sample was naive CD4+ T cells sorted from blood. The subset denotes: CD45RA+ positively selected. The chain employs TRBV5-1 and TRBJ2-2, with D uncertain. The CDR3 reads CASSLSLSAGELFF. DNA for the CDR3: TGCGCCAGCAGCCTGAGTTTATCGGCCGGGGAGCTGTTTTTT.